Listed here is a single T cell receptor beta chain. This sample was taken from a study of cytomegalovirus exposure and HLA in healthy donors. About the research overall: T cells numbering about 180 million yielded around 120 million unique TCR beta sequences in an earlier analysis.

In the PCR, 60 Vbeta and 13 Jbeta primers were used. TCRdb's table, derived via immunoSEQ multiplex PCR, lists solely in-frame clones and lacks some. This table has 140,000 or so clones, approximately 76% appearing once. The trim removed 7 bases at V and 3 bases at J, leaving 8 bases unmatched. The V gene's germline CDR1 is MNHEY and CDR2 SVGAGI. The CDR3 sequence is 15 residues long. Sequencing was done on a sample of PBMCs. The receptor was isolated from a man in his forties in good health and CMV-seronegative. The chain is built from TRBV6-5 and TRBJ2-7; 11 bases agree with TRBD2. The CDR3 nucleotides are TGTGCCAGCAATCCTAGCGGGGGGCACTACTACGAGCAGTACTTC. It codes for CASNPSGGHYYEQYF.